A selection of T cell receptor beta chains follows, all from one sample in a study of patients and donors after allogeneic stem cell transplantation. One entry per CDR3 protein results from TCRdb running MiXCR on the RT-PCR reads. This repertoire shows around 160,000 distinct CDR3 sequences, roughly 31% found once; its top ten account for around 3.3%. Sequencing input: blood, either unsorted or a sorted T cell fraction (not recorded which). Every receptor here comes from a human donor who was either an allogeneic HSCT recipient or a stem cell or donor lymphocyte infusion donor (not recorded which). It is not recorded whose cells these are; they may come from a transplant donor. CDR3s include the opening cysteine and the closing phenylalanine or tryptophan. A D gene is named only where the DNA matches it firmly. Clone size is shown for a subset of rows, as once, few, many or a class of expanded clone.

v_call,clone_size,j_call,d_call,cdr3_aa,cdr3_nt
TRBV4-1,few,TRBJ1-1,.,CASSRPPGKEDTEAFF,TGCGCCAGCAGCCGCCCCCCAGGGAAGGAAGACACTGAAGCTTTCTTT
TRBV6-1,few,TRBJ1-3,.,CASSVTGEFGNTIYF,TGTGCCAGCAGTGTGACAGGAGAATTTGGAAACACCATATATTTT
TRBV20-1,.,TRBJ1-1,.,CSAREAGMYTEAFF,TGCAGTGCTAGAGAGGCAGGGATGTACACTGAAGCTTTCTTT
TRBV10-3,many,TRBJ1-5,.,CAISESITNQPQHF,TGTGCCATCAGTGAGTCGATAACCAATCAGCCCCAGCATTTT
TRBV20-1,many,TRBJ1-5,.,CSASGGARRYSNQPQHF,TGCAGTGCTAGTGGTGGGGCTAGGAGATATAGCAATCAGCCCCAGCATTTT
TRBV27,many,TRBJ1-1,TRBD1,CASRRQGLNTEAFF,TGTGCCAGCAGACGACAGGGGCTGAACACTGAAGCTTTCTTT
TRBV7-3,.,TRBJ2-2,.,CASSQGSGGELFF,TGTGCCAGCAGCCAGGGATCTGGAGGGGAGCTGTTTTTT
TRBV4-2,.,TRBJ1-1,.,CASSQDLGRDTEAFF,TGTGCCAGCAGCCAAGATCTCGGCAGAGACACTGAAGCTTTCTTT
TRBV6-4,.,TRBJ2-1,.,CASSDSWGNEQFF,TGTGCCAGCAGTGACTCATGGGGCAATGAGCAGTTCTTC
TRBV2,few,TRBJ2-1,.,CASSDDSYNEQFF,TGTGCCAGCAGTGACGACTCCTACAATGAGCAGTTCTTC
TRBV6-5,.,TRBJ2-5,TRBD2,CASSSEFRLLAGEETQYF,TGTGCCAGCAGTTCCGAATTCCGCCTACTAGCGGGAGAAGAGACCCAGTACTTC
TRBV5-1,.,TRBJ2-1,.,CASSLYVGRSYNEQFF,TGCGCCAGCAGTCTGTATGTGGGACGCTCCTACAATGAGCAGTTCTTC
TRBV6-2/TRBV6-3,few,TRBJ1-1,.,CASSSTLEAFF,TGTGCCAGCAGTTCGACATTGGAAGCTTTCTTT
TRBV20-1,.,TRBJ2-1,.,CSARSLGFGEQFF,TGCAGTGCTAGATCTCTAGGGTTTGGGGAGCAGTTCTTC
TRBV18,.,TRBJ1-3,TRBD1,CASSPLGQGGNTIYF,TGTGCCAGCTCACCACTGGGACAGGGAGGAAACACCATATATTTT
TRBV24-1,few,TRBJ2-1,.,CATSDHSSGDHNEQFF,TGTGCCACCAGTGACCACTCTTCCGGGGACCACAATGAGCAGTTCTTC
TRBV24-1,many,TRBJ2-7,.,CATSDSSLFEQYF,TGTGCCACCAGTGATTCCAGCCTGTTCGAGCAGTACTTC
TRBV29-1,few,TRBJ1-6,.,CSVKHGGYNSPLHF,TGCAGCGTGAAACACGGAGGGTATAATTCACCCCTCCACTTT
TRBV12-3/TRBV12-4,.,TRBJ2-2,TRBD2,CAILPLTSVNTGELFF,TGTGCCATTCTTCCCCTGACTAGCGTGAACACCGGGGAGCTGTTTTTT
TRBV29-1,many,TRBJ1-5,TRBD1,CSAVTGGNQPQHF,TGCAGCGCTGTGACAGGGGGCAATCAGCCCCAGCATTTT
TRBV28,few,TRBJ1-2,TRBD1,CASSPGTGGLNYGYTF,TGTGCCAGCAGTCCCGGGACAGGGGGCCTTAACTATGGCTACACCTTC
TRBV29-1,.,TRBJ1-2,.,CSVEEQAGTSYGYTF,TGCAGCGTTGAAGAGCAGGCAGGGACCTCCTATGGCTACACCTTC
TRBV7-2,few,TRBJ2-2,.,CASSLVGNTGELFF,TGTGCCAGCAGCTTAGTCGGAAACACCGGGGAGCTGTTTTTT
TRBV5-1,.,TRBJ2-5,.,CASSAPKETQYF,TGCGCCAGCAGCGCCCCAAAAGAGACCCAGTACTTC
TRBV10-3,.,TRBJ2-3,TRBD1,CAISVQGVQYF,TGTGCCATCAGTGTCCAGGGGGTGCAATATTTT
TRBV12-3/TRBV12-4,.,TRBJ2-5,.,CASSFRGSKETQYF,TGTGCCAGCAGTTTTCGGGGGTCAAAAGAGACCCAGTACTTC
TRBV7-6,.,TRBJ1-4,.,CASRPPGSAEKLFF,TGTGCCAGCAGACCACCCGGTTCGGCCGAAAAACTGTTTTTT
TRBV7-2,few,TRBJ2-2,TRBD2,CASSLTREHRELFF,TGTGCCAGCAGCTTAACGCGGGAGCACCGGGAGCTGTTTTTT
TRBV9,once,TRBJ2-7,.,CASSVSGPGGEQYF,TGTGCCAGCAGCGTCAGCGGGCCAGGAGGCGAGCAGTACTTC
TRBV5-1,.,TRBJ2-2,TRBD2,CASSLGTSGNTGELFF,TGCGCCAGCAGCCTCGGGACTAGCGGCAACACCGGGGAGCTGTTTTTT
TRBV4-3,.,TRBJ2-1,.,CASSQRGGSEQFF,TGCGCCAGCAGCCAGAGGGGGGGCAGTGAGCAGTTCTTC